The clone carrying this T cell receptor beta chain has more than one count but fewer than ten. The target antigen is unknown. Patients were all untreated before their thyroid surgery. Via MiXCR, TCRdb re-called the PCR reads. The sample lists about 4,900 clones; 28% were seen once. These data come from a study of metastatic and nonmetastatic thyroid tumors. Germline V gene data show CDR1 as MNHEY and CDR2 as SVGEGT. This CDR3 has 16 amino acids. With V trimmed by 6 bases and J by 6 bases, 17 bases remained unmatched. Whole-study results and caveats: Malignant thyroid tumors reportedly had TCR beta diversity that was significantly higher than in benign nodules, in blood and tumor.

This TCR derives from a female donor with papillary thyroid cancer or a benign thyroid nodule (not recorded which). Some clones in this sample may be carry-over from other donors' samples. Sequencing was done on a sample of adjacent normal tissue. This chain connects TRBV6-2 or TRBV6-3 to TRBJ2-7, with 7 positions matching TRBD1. CDR3 protein: CASSPRPPGQKTEQYF. The CDR3 DNA sequence: TGTGCCAGCAGCCCCAGGCCCCCGGGACAGAAAACCGAGCAGTACTTC.